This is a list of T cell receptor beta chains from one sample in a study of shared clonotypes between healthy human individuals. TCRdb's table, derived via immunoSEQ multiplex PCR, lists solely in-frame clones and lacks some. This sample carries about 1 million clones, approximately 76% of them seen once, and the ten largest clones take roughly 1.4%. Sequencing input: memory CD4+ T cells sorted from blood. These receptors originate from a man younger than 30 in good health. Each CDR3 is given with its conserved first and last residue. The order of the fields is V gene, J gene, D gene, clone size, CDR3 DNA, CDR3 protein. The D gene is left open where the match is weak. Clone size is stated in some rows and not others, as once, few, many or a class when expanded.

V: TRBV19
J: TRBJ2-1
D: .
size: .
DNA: TGTGCCAGTAGTTCTTTGGGGATAGGGAACACGGGGCAGTTCTTC
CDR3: CASSSLGIGNTGQFF

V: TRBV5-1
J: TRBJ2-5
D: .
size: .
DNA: TGCGCCAGCAGCATAGGGACTTTGACTAACCAAGAGACCCAGTACTTC
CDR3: CASSIGTLTNQETQYF

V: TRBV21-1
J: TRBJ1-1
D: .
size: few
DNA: TGTGCCAGCAGCAAAGCAAGGGGTCGATACACTGAAGCTTTCTTT
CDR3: CASSKARGRYTEAFF

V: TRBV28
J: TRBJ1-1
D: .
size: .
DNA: TGTGCCAGCAGTTTACTCGGGGGGATGAACACTGAAGCTTTCTTT
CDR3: CASSLLGGMNTEAFF

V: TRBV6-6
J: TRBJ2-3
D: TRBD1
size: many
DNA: TGTGCCAGCAGTTACGGGCAGGGGGAATCAGATACGCAGTATTTT
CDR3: CASSYGQGESDTQYF

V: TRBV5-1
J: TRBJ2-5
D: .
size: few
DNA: TGCGCCAGCAGCTTAAGGGGAGAAGAGACCCAGTACTTC
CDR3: CASSLRGEETQYF

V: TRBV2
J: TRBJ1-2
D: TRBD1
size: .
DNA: TGTGCCAGCAGTGAAGCCGGACAGGGGACCTATGGCTACACCTTC
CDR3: CASSEAGQGTYGYTF

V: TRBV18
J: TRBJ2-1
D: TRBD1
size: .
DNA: TGTGCCAGCTCACCGGGACAGGGGGCTGTCCACAATGAGCAGTTCTTC
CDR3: CASSPGQGAVHNEQFF

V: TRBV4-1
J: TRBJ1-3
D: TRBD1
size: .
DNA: TGCGCCAGCAGCCTGGGACAGGGAAGAAACACCATATATTTT
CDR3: CASSLGQGRNTIYF

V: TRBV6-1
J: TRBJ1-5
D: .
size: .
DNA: TGTGCCAGCAGGGGAGGGGGGGAGAGCAATCAGCCCCAGCATTTT
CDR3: CASRGGGESNQPQHF

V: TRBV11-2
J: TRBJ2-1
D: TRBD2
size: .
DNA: TGTGCCAGCAGCATCCTAGCGGGGGGGCACAATGAGCAGTTCTTC
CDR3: CASSILAGGHNEQFF

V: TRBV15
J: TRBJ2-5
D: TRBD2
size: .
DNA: TGTGCCACCAGCAAGATTAGCGGGACGGGAGAGACCCAGTACTTC
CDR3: CATSKISGTGETQYF

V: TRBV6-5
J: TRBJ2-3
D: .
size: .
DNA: TGTGCCAGCTTTCGGGGCTCCCTCTCGTATTTT
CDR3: CASFRGSLSYF

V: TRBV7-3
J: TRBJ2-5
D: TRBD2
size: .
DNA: TGTGCCAGCAGTTTAGGAGGGACTAGCGAGGAGACCCAGTACTTC
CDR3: CASSLGGTSEETQYF

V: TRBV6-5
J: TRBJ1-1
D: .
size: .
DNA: TGTGCCAGCACCCGAGGGGGGAATGAAGCTTTCTTT
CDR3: CASTRGGNEAFF

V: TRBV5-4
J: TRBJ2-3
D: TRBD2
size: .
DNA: TGTGCCAGCAGCTTGCGGGGGGGCACAGATACGCAGTATTTT
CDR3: CASSLRGGTDTQYF

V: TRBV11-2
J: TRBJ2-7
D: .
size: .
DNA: TGTGCCAGCAGCTTAGCTCACAAAACCTACGAGCAGTACTTC
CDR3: CASSLAHKTYEQYF

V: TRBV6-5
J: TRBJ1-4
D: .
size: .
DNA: TGTGCCAGCAGGGGGACGGGTGGAGCTAATGAAAAACTGTTTTTT
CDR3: CASRGTGGANEKLFF

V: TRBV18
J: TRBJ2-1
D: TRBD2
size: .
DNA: TGTGCCAGCTCACCGACAGGGACCGGGACTAGCTGGTTCTTC
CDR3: CASSPTGTGTSWFF

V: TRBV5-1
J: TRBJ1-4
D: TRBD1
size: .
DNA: TGCGCCAGCAGCTTCCAGGGACAGAATGAAAAACTGTTTTTT
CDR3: CASSFQGQNEKLFF

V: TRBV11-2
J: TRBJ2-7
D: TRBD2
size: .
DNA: TGTGCCAGCAGCCCGATTGGTACTAGCGGGAGGGAGCAGTACTTC
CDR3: CASSPIGTSGREQYF

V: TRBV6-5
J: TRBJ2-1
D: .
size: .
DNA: TGTGCCAGCAGCCCAGAGGGGGGGGGTAAAAATGAGCAGTTCTTC
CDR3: CASSPEGGGKNEQFF

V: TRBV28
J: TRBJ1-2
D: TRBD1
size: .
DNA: TGTGCCAGCAGACAGGGGCCCACAGGTGGCTACACCTTC
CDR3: CASRQGPTGGYTF

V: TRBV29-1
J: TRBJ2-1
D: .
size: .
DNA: TGCAGCGTTGTAAGCAGGGCCGATGAGCAGTTCTTC
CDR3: CSVVSRADEQFF

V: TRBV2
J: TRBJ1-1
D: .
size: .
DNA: TGTGCCATCGCAACCCAGAGGGGGGAAGCTTTCTTT
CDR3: CAIATQRGEAFF

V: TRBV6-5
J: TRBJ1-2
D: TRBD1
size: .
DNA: TGTGCCAGCAGCACTCACAGGGGAAGCTTGAATGGCTACACCTTC
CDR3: CASSTHRGSLNGYTF

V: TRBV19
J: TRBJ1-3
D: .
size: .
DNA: TGTGCCAGTAGTATCCGAGGGGCTGGAAACACCATATATTTT
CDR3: CASSIRGAGNTIYF

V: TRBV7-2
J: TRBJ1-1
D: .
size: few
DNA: TGTGCCAGCAGCTCGAATCCCCCAACAGGGTGGAACACTGAAGCTTTCTTT
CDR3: CASSSNPPTGWNTEAFF

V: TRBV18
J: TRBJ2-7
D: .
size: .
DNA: TGTGCCAGCTCTCAGGGCCGTTCCTACGAGCAGTACTTC
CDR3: CASSQGRSYEQYF

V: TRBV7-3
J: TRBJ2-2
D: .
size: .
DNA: TGTGCCAGCAGCCCAAGAGGGGCGACCGGGGAGCTGTTTTTT
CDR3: CASSPRGATGELFF

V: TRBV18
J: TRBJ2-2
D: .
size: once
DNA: TGTGCCAGCTCACCACCTCGAGGAACAGGGAGGGCCAGAGCCCCGAGCACCGGGGAGCTGTTTTTT
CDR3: CASSPPRGTGRARAPSTGELFF

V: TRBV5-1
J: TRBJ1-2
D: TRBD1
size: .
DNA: TGCGCCAGCAGCCCGGGCACCACAGACAGGGTTGGCTATGGCTACACCTTC
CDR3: CASSPGTTDRVGYGYTF

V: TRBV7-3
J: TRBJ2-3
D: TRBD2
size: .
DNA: TGTGCCAGCGGGTTGACTAGCGGGGGTTACACAGATACGCAGTATTTT
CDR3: CASGLTSGGYTDTQYF

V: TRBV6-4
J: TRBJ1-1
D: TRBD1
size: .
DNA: TGTGCCAGCAGATACACAGGGGGCGCGGGGGAAGCTTTCTTT
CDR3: CASRYTGGAGEAFF

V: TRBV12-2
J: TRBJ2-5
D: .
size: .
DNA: TGTGCAAGTCGCTTAGGGCCTAGCGGGAGGGGAAGGGAGACCCAGTACTTC
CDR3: CASRLGPSGRGRETQYF

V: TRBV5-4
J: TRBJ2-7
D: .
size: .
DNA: TGTGCCAGCAGCTTGAATCTAGCGTCCTCCTACGAGCAGTACTTC
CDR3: CASSLNLASSYEQYF